The clone carrying this T cell receptor (beta chain) was seen only a few times. TCRdb reanalysed the RT-PCR reads using MiXCR and keeps one entry per CDR3 protein. Of approximately 220,000 distinct CDR3 sequences in the sample, around two fifths were seen once. V was shortened by 0 bases and J by 5 bases, with 12 bases between the two germline ends. This CDR3 contains 15 residues. Per the germline V gene, CDR1 is SGHRS and CDR2 is YFSETQ. The sample originates from a study of patients and donors after allogeneic stem cell transplantation. The receptor comes from a human donor who was either an allogeneic HSCT recipient or a stem cell or donor lymphocyte infusion donor (not recorded which). It is not recorded whose cells these are; they may come from a transplant donor. The sequenced sample consisted of blood, either unsorted or a sorted T cell fraction (not recorded which). The V and J genes are TRBV5-1 and TRBJ2-1; the D gene is possibly TRBD2 (6 bases). CDR3 sequence: CASSLVLAPNNEQFF. The CDR3 DNA sequence: TGCGCCAGCAGCTTGGTTCTAGCGCCAAACAATGAGCAGTTCTTC.